This T cell receptor beta chain is drawn from a study of beta chain features in type 1 diabetes. The study, taken as a whole, reports: These data did not resolve whether HLA type affects TCRB rearrangement. All four CD4+ subsets of Type 1 diabetes patients contained TCRB CDR3s that were moderately but significantly shorter.

The sequenced template was cDNA made from the entire isolated RNA. Sequenced by immunoSEQ multiplex PCR; TCRdb stores in-frame clones only, minus some. The table shows about 650,000 clones, with around 12% occurring only once. Details on this clone: Antigen specificity is unknown.

Trimming shortened V by 2 bases and J by 8 bases, and 14 bases separated the two germline ends. Germline V gene data show CDR1 as SGHNT and CDR2 as YYREEE (reference sequence). The CDR3 has 14 amino acids. The sequence derives from a man between 25 and 39 years old with type 1 diabetes. The rearrangement links TRBV5-4 to TRBJ2-1; D tentatively reads TRBD1 or TRBD2 (5 bases each). Sequencing was performed on naive CD4+ T cells from blood. This CDR3 is CASSFEGIIDEQFF. CDR3 nucleotide sequence: TGTGCCAGCAGCTTTGAGGGGATTATCGATGAGCAGTTCTTC.